The T cell receptor (beta chain) under discussion was sequenced for a study of Ad26.COV2.S vaccination and SARS-CoV-2 variants. For the study at large: Into the muscle, Ad26.COV2.S was dosed once or twice, 56 days apart. Points from the study as a whole: Marked by substantial breadth, spike-specific CD8+ and CD4+ T cell responses were reportedly seen after vaccination.

Of note for this clone: Antigen: not known.

This table comes from immunoSEQ multiplex PCR, and its TCRdb copy is limited to in-frame clones, with some not included. The sample yields some 300,000 clones, 85% seen once. Treatment here: over 15 received Ad26.COV2.S at low or high dose, single or two shots; about 5 received placebo; per-sample allocation not given. At day 63 after the first vaccine or placebo injection, samples were drawn. Boston hosted the donor, who was an adult aged 18-55 years. Expression of Wuhan-strain SARS-CoV-2 spike came from the Ad26 vector that formed the vaccine. V gave up 4 bases and J gave up 5 bases; unmatched junction bases: 7. From germline, CDR1 is KGHDR and CDR2 SFDVKD. CDR3 length: 14 residues.

This TCR was sampled from a person aged 18-60 years who received the Ad26.COV2.S COVID-19 vaccine or a placebo. The specimen was peripheral blood, collected in a trial of Ad26.COV2.S vaccine versus placebo. The rearrangement uses TRBV24-1 and TRBJ2-7, with 7 nucleotides matching TRBD1. The DNA for the CDR3 is TGTGCCACCAGTGAGAACGCAGGGGGAGACGAGCAGTACTTC. The encoded protein is CATSENAGGDEQYF.